The 22 T cell receptor beta chains below were found in one sample sequenced in a study of blood T cell repertoires in COVID-19. Clones were read by immunoSEQ multiplex PCR, and TCRdb kept only the in-frame ones, dropping some. The sample has some 220,000 clones, 83% seen once. Material: peripheral blood. The receptors were sampled from a human donor in a cohort sampled during active COVID-19.

The chain employs TRBV18 and TRBJ2-5, with TRBD1 matching over 11 bases. Looked up from germline, CDR1 is KGHSH and CDR2 is LQKENI. The J segment lost 3 bases and the V segment lost 4 bases, leaving 1 base of the junction unmatched. The CDR3 consists of 14 residues. CDR3 sequence: CASSRGQGEETQYF. The CDR3 region has the DNA TGTGCCAGCTCACGGGGACAGGGGGAAGAGACCCAGTACTTC.

This CDR3 reads CASSQFFSGGENQPQHF. Here the CDR3 DNA reads TGTGCCAGCAGCCAATTCTTTTCAGGGGGTGAAAATCAGCCCCAGCATTTT. The rearrangement uses TRBV3-1 (or the pseudogene TRBV3-2) and TRBJ1-5; TRBD1 agrees at 7 bases. Trimming cost V 2 bases and J 4 bases; bases outside gene matches: 11. Germline loops: CDR1 LGHDT, CDR2 YNNKEL (reference sequence). The CDR3 has 17 amino acids.

This sequence joins TRBV10-3 and TRBJ1-5; no firm D call. V gave up 8 bases and J gave up 1 base, with 15 bases separating them. CDR1 ENHRY and CDR2 SYGVKD come from the germline V gene. The CDR3 extends over 15 amino acids. This chain's CDR3 is CAIQRETSSNQPQHF. The CDR3 bases are TGTGCCATCCAGAGGGAGACTTCAAGCAATCAGCCCCAGCATTTT.

In this sample, this clone turned up once. At one end the junction does not follow the germline gene, possibly because of a read error. This chain connects TRBV3-1 (or the pseudogene TRBV3-2) to TRBJ2-3; the D gene is possibly TRBD2 (6 bases). CDR1 LGHDT and CDR2 YNNKEL come from the germline V gene (reference sequence). The CDR3 totals 12 residues. CDR3 protein: CASSQEMAGPSF. The DNA for the CDR3 is TGTGCCAGCAGCCAAGAAATGGCGGGACCCTCTTTT.

This clone has more than one count but fewer than ten. The gene calls are TRBV4-1 and TRBJ2-2, with D possibly being TRBD1 (5 bases). V was cut by 3 bases and J by 1 base, with 6 bases left in between. The CDR3 contains 14 residues. CDR1 and CDR2 from the germline V gene are MGHRA and YSYEKL. CDR3 DNA sequence: TGCGCCAGCAGCCATGGACAGAACACCGGGGAGCTGTTTTTT. Its protein product is CASSHGQNTGELFF.

This rearrangement joins TRBV28 to TRBJ1-1; tentatively, D is TRBD1 (6 bases). The CDR3 consists of 14 residues. Germline V gene lookup returns CDR1 MDHEN and CDR2 SYDVKM. V shed 6 bases and J shed 4 bases, with 15 bases lying between them. CDR3 nucleotide sequence: TGTGCCAGCAGCCCCCCGACAGGATCCACTGAAGCTTTCTTT. Its translation is CASSPPTGSTEAFF. The full variable domain, in which reference TRBV28 and TRBJ1-1 provide the parts outside the CDR3, is DVKVTQSSRYLVKRTGEKVFLECVQDMDHENMFWYRQDPGLGLRLIYFSYDVKMKEKGDIPEGYSVSREKKERFSLILESASTNQTSMYLCASSPPTGSTEAFFGQGTRLTVV.

This clone was seen at least ten times. V gene TRBV28 combines with J gene TRBJ1-2; the D gene is possibly TRBD1 (6 bases). The ends were cut back, 6 bases at V and 4 bases at J, with 15 bases in the middle. This CDR3 spans 14 amino acids. From germline, CDR1 is MDHEN and CDR2 SYDVKM. In nucleotides, the CDR3 is TGTGCCAGCAGGGGGGGGGCGCCGGCCTATGGCTACACCTTC. This encodes CASRGGAPAYGYTF.

The chain carries TRBV5-1 and TRBJ2-7, with 10 bases that match TRBD1. J lost 4 bases, V lost 2 bases, and 9 bases had no gene match. This CDR3 region has 16 residues. The V gene's germline CDR1 is SGHRS and CDR2 YFSETQ. In DNA form, the CDR3 reads TGCGCCAGCAGCTTTCCGCCGGGACAGGGGAGATACGAGCAGTACTTC. It is translated as CASSFPPGQGRYEQYF.

In the case of this clone: At one of its ends the junction is not consistent with the germline gene, which may arise from a read error. The chain links TRBV7-7 to TRBJ2-5; 7 nucleotides match TRBD1. Germline assignment: CDR1 SSHAT and CDR2 FNYEAQ (reference sequence). The CDR3 totals 15 residues. The CDR3 DNA sequence: TGTGCTAGCAGCTTAACGTGGGGACAGCAAGAGACCCAGTACTTC. This encodes CASSLTWGQQETQYF.

The gene calls are TRBV6-6 and TRBJ1-4, with 7 nucleotides matching TRBD1. The CDR3 runs to 15 residues. V lost 5 bases and J lost 5; bases outside the gene matches: 8. Germline assignment: CDR1 MNHNY and CDR2 SVGAGI (reference sequence). The CDR3 reads CASSPPGQTNEKLFF. The CDR3, as DNA: TGTGCCAGCAGTCCTCCGGGACAGACGAATGAAAAACTGTTTTTT.

This clone was recorded a few times. The gene calls are TRBV3-1 (or the pseudogene TRBV3-2) and TRBJ1-6; 7 nucleotides line up with TRBD1. CDR1 and CDR2 from the germline V gene are LGHDT and YNNKEL (reference sequence). The V and J ends lost 4 bases and 10 bases, in that order; junction bases with no gene match: 4. The CDR3 consists of 13 residues. The CDR3 region has the DNA TGTGCCAGCAGCCCAACAGGGGTCTCACCCCTCCACTTT. Translated, it gives CASSPTGVSPLHF.

This rearrangement joins TRBV2 to TRBJ2-7; 8 positions agree with TRBD1. The trim removed 1 base at V and 2 bases at J, leaving 4 bases unmatched. Per the germline V gene, CDR1 is SNHLY and CDR2 is FYNNEI. CDR3 length equals 15 residues. CDR3 bases: TGTGCCAGCAGTGAAGGGCAGGGGGCCGCCTACGAGCAGTACTTC. It codes for CASSEGQGAAYEQYF.

The V gene is TRBV5-1, the J gene TRBJ1-1; a possible D gene is TRBD1 (5 bases). This CDR3 spans 15 amino acids. The germline V and J ends were trimmed by 4 bases and 3 bases, with 16 bases remaining between them. Germline CDR1 SGHRS, CDR2 YFSETQ. For the CDR3, the DNA is TGCGCCAGCAGCATTCAGGGAATCGAGGACACTGAAGCTTTCTTT. Amino acids: CASSIQGIEDTEAFF.

The CDR3 here is CASSLQDRGPYEQYF. In DNA form, the CDR3 reads TGCGCCAGCAGCTTGCAGGACAGGGGGCCCTACGAGCAGTACTTC. This chain joins TRBV5-1 and TRBJ2-7, with 11 bases that match TRBD1. Germline-derived CDR1 and CDR2 are SGHRS and YFSETQ. The CDR3 has 15 amino acids. V dropped 1 base and J dropped 2; count of bases not matched to a gene: 2.

The chain employs TRBV19 and TRBJ1-5; 7 positions match TRBD1. Looked up from germline, CDR1 is LNHDA and CDR2 is SQIVND (reference sequence). The length of the CDR3 is 17 residues. The V segment lost 8 bases and the J segment 2 bases; nucleotides outside the gene matches: 15. The CDR3 DNA reads TGTGCCAGTGAAGACAGGGTCTACCCTCCAGGCAATCAGCCCCAGCATTTT. This gives the protein CASEDRVYPPGNQPQHF.

There are a few counts of this clone. The chain combines TRBV7-9 with TRBJ2-7, with 10 bases that match TRBD2. Looked up from germline, CDR1 is SEHNR and CDR2 is FQNEAQ (reference sequence). The CDR3 totals 13 residues. Trimming took 7 bases from V and 5 from J; bases not matched to a gene: 5. The CDR3 loop reads CASTLAGVDEQYF. The DNA of the CDR3 is TGTGCCAGCACTCTAGCGGGAGTGGACGAGCAGTACTTC.

V usage is TRBV12-5 and J usage is TRBJ2-3, with D maybe TRBD2 (6 bases). Germline V gene sequence: CDR1 LGHNT, CDR2 FRNRAP. V gave up 5 bases and J gave up 0 bases, with 15 bases separating them. The CDR3 extends over 16 amino acids. The CDR3: CASGAGGTVSTDTQYF. CDR3 in DNA: TGTGCTAGTGGTGCCGGAGGGACTGTTAGCACAGATACGCAGTATTTT.

V is TRBV5-1 and J is TRBJ2-1; 8 positions agree with TRBD1. The CDR3 length is 15 residues. Unmatched junction bases numbered 7, after V lost 0 bases and J lost 8 bases. Looked up from germline, CDR1 is SGHRS and CDR2 is YFSETQ. The CDR3 nucleotides are TGCGCCAGCAGCTTGGTGACAGGGGTTGGCTATGAGCAGTTCTTC. Encoded protein: CASSLVTGVGYEQFF.

The chain recombines TRBV7-6 with TRBJ2-3, with 7 bases lining up with TRBD2. The CDR3 loop spans 15 amino acids. After removal of 3 bases from V and 1 base from J, the junction contained 4 bases not matched to a gene. CDR1 and CDR2 (germline): SGHVS, FNYEAQ. The CDR3 region has the DNA TGTGCCAGCAGCTTGGCTAGCGGCCGCACAGATACGCAGTATTTT. It yields the protein CASSLASGRTDTQYF.

The genes are TRBV3-1 (or the pseudogene TRBV3-2) and TRBJ2-3; 7 bases fit TRBD2. After removal of 4 bases from V and 6 bases from J, the junction contained 1 base not matched to a gene. The germline V gene encodes CDR1 LGHDT and CDR2 YNNKEL (reference sequence). This CDR3 spans 12 amino acids. The CDR3 region is CASSREGDTQYF. The CDR3 region has the DNA TGTGCCAGCAGCCGGGAGGGGGATACGCAGTATTTT.

This clone was counted a single time. The CDR3 nucleotides are TGTGCCAATGGGGCTTTCGGCGAAACCGGGGAGCTGTTTTTT. This codes for CANGAFGETGELFF. The rearrangement joins TRBV10-3 to TRBJ2-2; D is possibly TRBD1 (5 bases). This CDR3 comprises 14 residues. Germline CDR1 is ENHRY and CDR2 is SYGVKD. The V and J ends lost 10 bases and 5 bases respectively, with 17 bases between them.

This clone turned up a few times. The chain couples TRBV6-5 to TRBJ1-1; tentatively, D is TRBD1 (6 bases). CDR1 is MNHEY, CDR2 SVGAGI, per germline. Trimming shortened V by 7 bases and J by 1 base, and 10 bases separated the two germline ends. This CDR3 is built from 13 residues. CDR3 DNA sequence: TGTGCCAGCATGAGGGGGAAGAACACTGAAGCTTTCTTT. This sequence encodes CASMRGKNTEAFF.